This T cell receptor beta chain emerged from a study of CD8 T cells in ankylosing spondylitis. CDR1 SSHAT and CDR2 FNYEAQ come from the germline V gene (reference sequence). The CDR3 runs to 16 residues. The V gene end was trimmed by 5 bases and the J gene end by 7 bases; junction bases not matched to a gene: 13. Note on this clonotype: Its specificity is unknown.

TCRdb reprocessed the 5' RACE reads via MiXCR and lists one record per CDR3 protein. The table records 180,000 or so distinct CDR3 sequences, 11% of them present only once. Overall study findings and caveats: Seemingly distinctive of ankylosing spondylitis blood was a TCR beta motif formed by eight highly homologous variants. Disease-associated clones were CD8+ and fairly uncommon in peripheral blood. Some motif variants were previously reported in reactive arthritis synovial fluid and blood.

The specimen sequenced was blood, either unsorted or a sorted T cell fraction (not recorded which). The receptor was derived from a male donor with ankylosing spondylitis or in good health (not recorded which). The chain uses TRBV7-7 and TRBJ2-1; 8 nucleotides line up with TRBD1. CDR3 protein: CASSPVTDRGGNEQFF. The DNA of the CDR3 is TGTGCCAGCAGCCCAGTGACAGACAGGGGCGGGAATGAGCAGTTCTTC.